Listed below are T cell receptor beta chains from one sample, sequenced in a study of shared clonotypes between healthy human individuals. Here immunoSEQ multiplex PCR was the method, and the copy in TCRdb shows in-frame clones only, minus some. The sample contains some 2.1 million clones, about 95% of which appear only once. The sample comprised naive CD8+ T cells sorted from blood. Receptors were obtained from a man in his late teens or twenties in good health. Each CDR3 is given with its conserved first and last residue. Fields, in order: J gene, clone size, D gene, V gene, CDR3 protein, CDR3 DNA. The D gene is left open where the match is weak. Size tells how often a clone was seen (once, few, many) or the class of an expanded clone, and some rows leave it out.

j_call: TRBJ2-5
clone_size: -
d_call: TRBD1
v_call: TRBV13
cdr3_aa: CASSGQGQRETQYF
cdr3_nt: TGTGCCAGCAGCGGACAGGGTCAGCGGGAGACCCAGTACTTC

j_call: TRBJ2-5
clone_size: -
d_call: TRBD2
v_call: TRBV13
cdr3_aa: CASSPRGTSGSWETQYF
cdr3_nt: TGTGCCAGCAGCCCACGAGGGACTAGCGGGAGTTGGGAGACCCAGTACTTC

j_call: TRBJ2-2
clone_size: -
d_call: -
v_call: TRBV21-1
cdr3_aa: CASSKAAGGELFF
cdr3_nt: TGTGCCAGCAGCAAAGCAGCCGGCGGGGAGCTGTTTTTT

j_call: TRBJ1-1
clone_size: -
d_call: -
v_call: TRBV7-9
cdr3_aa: CASSLAGAGGTEAFF
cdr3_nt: TGTGCCAGCAGCTTAGCGGGTGCGGGCGGCACTGAAGCTTTCTTT

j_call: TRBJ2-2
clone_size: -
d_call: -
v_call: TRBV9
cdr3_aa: CASSVEGTNTGELFF
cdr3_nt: TGTGCCAGCAGCGTAGAGGGAACGAACACCGGGGAGCTGTTTTTT

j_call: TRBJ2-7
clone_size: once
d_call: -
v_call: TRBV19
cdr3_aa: CASSIFGSSYEQYF
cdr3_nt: TGTGCCAGTAGTATCTTCGGGAGCTCCTACGAGCAGTACTTC

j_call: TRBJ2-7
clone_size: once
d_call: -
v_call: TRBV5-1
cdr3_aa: CASSPGTKYYEQYF
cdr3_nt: TGCGCCAGCAGCCCAGGGACAAAATACTACGAGCAGTACTTC

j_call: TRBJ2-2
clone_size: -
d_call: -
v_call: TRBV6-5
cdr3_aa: CASSYSSGEVPGELFF
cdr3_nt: TGTGCCAGCAGTTACTCATCAGGGGAAGTACCCGGGGAGCTGTTTTTT

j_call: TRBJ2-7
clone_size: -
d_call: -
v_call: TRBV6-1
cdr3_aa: CASRLPSSYEQYF
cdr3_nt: TGTGCCAGCAGACTGCCCAGCTCCTACGAGCAGTACTTC

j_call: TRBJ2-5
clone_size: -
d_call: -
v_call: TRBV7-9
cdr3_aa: CASSLPRDDPQETQYF
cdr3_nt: TGTGCCAGCAGCTTACCACGGGATGACCCCCAAGAGACCCAGTACTTC

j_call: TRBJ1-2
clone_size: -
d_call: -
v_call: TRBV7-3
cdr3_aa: CASSPTGTDALFAF
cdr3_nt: TGTGCCAGCAGCCCCACCGGGACGGATGCCCTGTTTGCCTTC

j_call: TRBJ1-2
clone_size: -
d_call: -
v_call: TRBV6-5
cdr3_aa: CASSLSQGLEYGYTF
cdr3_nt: TGTGCCAGCAGCCTTTCCCAGGGGTTAGAGTATGGCTACACCTTC

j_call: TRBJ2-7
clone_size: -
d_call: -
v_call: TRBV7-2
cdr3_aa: CASSLVVTYEQYF
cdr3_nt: TGTGCCAGCAGCTTAGTTGTGACCTACGAGCAGTACTTC

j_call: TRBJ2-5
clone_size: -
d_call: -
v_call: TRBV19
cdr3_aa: CATAVGPMKETQYF
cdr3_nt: TGTGCCACCGCAGTAGGTCCCATGAAAGAGACCCAGTACTTC

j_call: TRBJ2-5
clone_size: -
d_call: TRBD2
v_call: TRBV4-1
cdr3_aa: CASSQDGAGGSGTQYF
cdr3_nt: TGCGCCAGCAGCCAAGACGGGGCGGGGGGCAGCGGGACCCAGTACTTC

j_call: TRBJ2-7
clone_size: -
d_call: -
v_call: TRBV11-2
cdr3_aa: CASSLGVPYEQYF
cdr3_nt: TGTGCCAGCAGCTTAGGGGTTCCCTACGAGCAGTACTTC

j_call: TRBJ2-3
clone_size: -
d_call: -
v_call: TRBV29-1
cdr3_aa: CSVVGGSTDTQYF
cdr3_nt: TGCAGCGTTGTTGGCGGTAGCACAGATACGCAGTATTTT

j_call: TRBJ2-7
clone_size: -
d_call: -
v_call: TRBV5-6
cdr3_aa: CASSEAAWGEAYEQYF
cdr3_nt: TGTGCCAGCAGCGAGGCCGCATGGGGCGAGGCCTACGAGCAGTACTTC

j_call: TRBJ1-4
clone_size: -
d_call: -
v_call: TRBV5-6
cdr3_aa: CASSLSEFNEKLFF
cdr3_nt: TGTGCCAGCAGCTTATCAGAATTTAATGAAAAACTGTTTTTT

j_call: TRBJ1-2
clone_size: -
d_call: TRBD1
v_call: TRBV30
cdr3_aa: CAWSSGTAYGYTF
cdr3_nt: TGTGCCTGGAGTTCTGGGACAGCTTATGGCTACACCTTC

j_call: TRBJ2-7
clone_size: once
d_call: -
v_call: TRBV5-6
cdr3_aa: CASSWGDNSYEQYF
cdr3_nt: TGTGCCAGCAGCTGGGGGGACAACTCCTACGAGCAGTACTTC

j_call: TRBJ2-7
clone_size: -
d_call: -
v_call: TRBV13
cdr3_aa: CASSRSSGTLSYEQYF
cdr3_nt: TGTGCCAGCAGCAGATCCTCCGGGACGCTTTCCTACGAGCAGTACTTC

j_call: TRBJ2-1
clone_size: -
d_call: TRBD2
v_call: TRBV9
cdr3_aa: CASSVGLGGYEQFF
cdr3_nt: TGTGCCAGCAGCGTTGGACTAGGCGGGTATGAGCAGTTCTTC

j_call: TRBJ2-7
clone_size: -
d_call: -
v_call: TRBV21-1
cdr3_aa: CASSYIRDRGSYEQYF
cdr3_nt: TGTGCCAGCAGTTATATAAGGGACAGGGGATCCTACGAGCAGTACTTC

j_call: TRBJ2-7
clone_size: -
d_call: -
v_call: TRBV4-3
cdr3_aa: CASSQSPTGPYEQYF
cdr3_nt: TGCGCCAGCAGCCAATCCCCGACAGGACCCTACGAGCAGTACTTC

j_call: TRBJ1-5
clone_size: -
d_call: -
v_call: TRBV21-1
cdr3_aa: CASSKGGQGAENQPQHF
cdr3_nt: TGTGCCAGCAGCAAAGGGGGACAGGGGGCCGAAAATCAGCCCCAGCATTTT

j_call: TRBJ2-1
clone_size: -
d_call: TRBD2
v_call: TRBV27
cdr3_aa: CASSAGLVSYNEQFF
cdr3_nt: TGTGCCAGCAGTGCGGGACTAGTCTCCTACAATGAGCAGTTCTTC

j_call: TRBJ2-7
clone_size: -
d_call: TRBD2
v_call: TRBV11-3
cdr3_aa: CASSSRGGGNEQYF
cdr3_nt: TGTGCCAGCAGCTCCCGCGGGGGGGGCAACGAGCAGTACTTC

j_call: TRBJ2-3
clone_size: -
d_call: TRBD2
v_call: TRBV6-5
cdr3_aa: CASRGLREGTDTQYF
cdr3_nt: TGTGCCAGCAGGGGACTGCGGGAGGGTACAGATACGCAGTATTTT

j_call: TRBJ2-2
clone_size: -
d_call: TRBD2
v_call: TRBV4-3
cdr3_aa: CASSQGGSVSGELFF
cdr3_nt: TGCGCCAGCAGCCAAGGCGGGAGTGTGTCCGGGGAGCTGTTTTTT

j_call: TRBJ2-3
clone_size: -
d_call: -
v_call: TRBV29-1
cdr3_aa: CSGAFGPPTDTQYF
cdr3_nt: TGCAGCGGGGCTTTCGGACCCCCCACAGATACGCAGTATTTT

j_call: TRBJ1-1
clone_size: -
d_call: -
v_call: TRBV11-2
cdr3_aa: CASSLRSYEAFF
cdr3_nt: TGTGCCAGCAGCTTAAGGTCCTATGAAGCTTTCTTT

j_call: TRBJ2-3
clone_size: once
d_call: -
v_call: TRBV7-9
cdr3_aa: CASSLVDFNTQYF
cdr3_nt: TGTGCCAGCAGCTTAGTGGACTTCAATACGCAGTATTTT